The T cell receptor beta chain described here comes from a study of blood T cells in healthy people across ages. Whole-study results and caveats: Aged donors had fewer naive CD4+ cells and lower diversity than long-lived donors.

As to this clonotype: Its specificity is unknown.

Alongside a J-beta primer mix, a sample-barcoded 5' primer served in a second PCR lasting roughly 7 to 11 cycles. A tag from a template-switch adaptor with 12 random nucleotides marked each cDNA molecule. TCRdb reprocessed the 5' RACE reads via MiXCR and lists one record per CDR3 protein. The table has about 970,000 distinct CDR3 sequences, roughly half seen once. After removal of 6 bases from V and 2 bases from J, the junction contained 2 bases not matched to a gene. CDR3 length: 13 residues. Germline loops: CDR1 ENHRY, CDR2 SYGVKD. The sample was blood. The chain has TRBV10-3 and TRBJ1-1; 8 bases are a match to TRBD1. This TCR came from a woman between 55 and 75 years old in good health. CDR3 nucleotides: TGTGCCATCAGCGGACAGGGAAACACTGAAGCTTTCTTT. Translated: CAISGQGNTEAFF.